These 9 T cell receptor beta chains share one sample of origin, sequenced in a study of read filtering for tumor transcriptome and immune sequencing. Molecular barcoded adaptors covering alpha/delta and beta/gamma chains were used on around 370 ng RNA. TCRdb reanalysed the reads using MiXCR and keeps one entry per CDR3 protein. The sample has 40,000 to 55,000 distinct CDR3 sequences; approximately 18% are singletons. The specimen sequenced was a population of CD138-negative cells sorted from bone marrow. The receptors were gathered from a donor at least 40 years old with multiple myeloma.

This clonotype occurred many times. The chain is built from TRBV30 and TRBJ2-1; 8 bases agree with TRBD1. J gave up 6 bases and V 3 bases, and 10 bases lay outside the gene matches. CDR3 size: 15 residues. Per germline, CDR1 GTSNPN and CDR2 SVGIG (reference sequence). The chain's CDR3 is CAWSRRQGFGNEQFF. In DNA form, the CDR3 reads TGTGCCTGGAGCCGCAGACAGGGGTTCGGCAATGAGCAGTTCTTC.

This clonotype was seen ten or more times. DNA of the CDR3: TGTGCCAGCAGTCAACTAGCGGGAGTAGGCAATGAGCAGTTCTTC. Translated, it gives CASSQLAGVGNEQFF. V and J are TRBV6-2 or TRBV6-3 and TRBJ2-1, with 11 nucleotides matching TRBD2. J was trimmed by 6 bases and V by 5 bases; bases with no gene match: 6. The CDR3 runs 15 residues. Germline assignment: CDR1 MNHEY and CDR2 SVGEGT.

This clonotype was picked up many times. This chain joins TRBV19 and TRBJ2-2; 7 bases are shared with TRBD2. CDR3 size: 15 residues. V trimming: 7 bases; J trimming: 0 bases; junction bases outside the gene matches: 5. CDR1 and CDR2 (germline): LNHDA, SQIVND (reference sequence). The CDR3 DNA sequence: TGTGCCAGTACTATGGGACTATCGAACACCGGGGAGCTGTTTTTT. Protein: CASTMGLSNTGELFF.

This clonotype was recorded at least ten times. The V call is TRBV20-1, the J call TRBJ2-7, with D perhaps being TRBD1 or TRBD2 (6 bases each). The CDR3 totals 13 residues. Trimming took off 1 base at V and 4 bases at J, with 11 bases between the two ends. The germline V gene has CDR1 DFQATT and CDR2 SNEGSKA (reference sequence). The CDR3 region has the DNA TGCAGTGCTAGAGGTGGGGGGCGGTACGAGCAGTACTTC. Encoded protein: CSARGGGRYEQYF.

This clonotype was found many times. One end of the junction fails to match germline, which may point to a read error. V gene TRBV7-7 combines with J gene TRBJ2-3, with D maybe TRBD2 (6 bases). Germline CDR1 reads SSHAT; CDR2 reads FNYEAQ (reference sequence). The CDR3 length is 13 residues. The CDR3 nucleotides read TGTGCTAGCAGCCGCGGGGAAACAGATACGCAGTATTTT. This codes for CASSRGETDTQYF.

The chain has TRBV5-1 and TRBJ2-1; 9 nucleotides line up with TRBD1. CDR1 and CDR2 (germline): SGHRS, YFSETQ. V lost 5 bases and J lost 9; bases outside the gene matches: 9. The CDR3 is 14 residues long. The CDR3 protein is CASSPGQGMGEQFF. DNA for the CDR3: TGCGCCAGCAGTCCCGGACAGGGGATGGGTGAGCAGTTCTTC.

In its sample, this clonotype was seen a few times. The chain employs TRBV6-6 and TRBJ1-5; maybe TRBD1 (5 bases). The germline V and J ends were trimmed by 4 bases and 0 bases, with 13 bases remaining between them. The CDR3 totals 16 residues. The germline CDR1 and CDR2 sequences are MNHNY and SVGAGI (reference sequence). In DNA, the CDR3 is TGTGCCAGCAGTTTGGCCGGGGCGGCTAGCAATCAGCCCCAGCATTTT. Amino acid sequence: CASSLAGAASNQPQHF.

The V and J genes are TRBV5-1 and TRBJ1-2; perhaps TRBD1 as D (6 bases). V lost 7 bases to trimming and J lost 8 bases, with 27 bases between them. CDR1 is SGHRS, CDR2 YFSETQ, per germline. The CDR3 has 16 amino acids. CDR3 amino acids: CASGLVPSQGSGGYTF. CDR3 DNA: TGCGCCAGCGGCCTGGTACCGTCCCAGGGGAGTGGAGGCTACACCTTC.

This clonotype was seen a few times. The chain links TRBV19 to TRBJ2-1; the match to TRBD2 covers 7 bases. This CDR3 spans 15 amino acids. V was clipped by 5 bases and J by 1 base; unmatched bases: 5. Per the germline V gene, CDR1 is LNHDA and CDR2 is SQIVND (reference sequence). In nucleotides, the CDR3 is TGTGCCAGTAGTGGGCGGGAGTCATCCTACAATGAGCAGTTCTTC. This codes for CASSGRESSYNEQFF.